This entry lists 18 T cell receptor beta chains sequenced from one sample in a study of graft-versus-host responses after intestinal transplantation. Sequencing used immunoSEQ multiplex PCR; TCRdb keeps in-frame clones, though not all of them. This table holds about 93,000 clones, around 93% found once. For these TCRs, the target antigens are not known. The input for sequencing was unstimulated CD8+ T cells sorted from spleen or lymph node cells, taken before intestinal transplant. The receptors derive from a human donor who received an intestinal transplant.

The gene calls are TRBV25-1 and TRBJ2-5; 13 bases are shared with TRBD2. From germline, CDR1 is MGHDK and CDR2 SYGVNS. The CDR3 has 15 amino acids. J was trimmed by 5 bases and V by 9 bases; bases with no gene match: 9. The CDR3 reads CARTIPGLAGETQYF. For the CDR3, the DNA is TGTGCCAGGACTATCCCGGGACTAGCGGGGGAGACCCAGTACTTC.

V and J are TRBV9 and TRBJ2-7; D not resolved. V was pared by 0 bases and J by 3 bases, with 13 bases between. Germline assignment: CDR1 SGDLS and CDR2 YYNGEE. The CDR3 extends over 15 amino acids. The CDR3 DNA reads TGTGCCAGCAGCGTAGGGGCAGGTTTAAACTACGAGCAGTACTTC. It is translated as CASSVGAGLNYEQYF. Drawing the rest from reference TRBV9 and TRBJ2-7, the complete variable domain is DSGVTQTPKHLITATGQRVTLRCSPRSGDLSVYWYQQSLDQGLQFLIQYYNGEERAKGNILERFSAQQFPDLHSELNLSSLELGDSALYFCASSVGAGLNYEQYFGPGTRLTVT.

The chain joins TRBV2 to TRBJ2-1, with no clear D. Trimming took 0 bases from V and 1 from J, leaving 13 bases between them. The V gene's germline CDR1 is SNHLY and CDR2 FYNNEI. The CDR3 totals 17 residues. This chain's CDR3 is CASSEADSLGSYNEQFF. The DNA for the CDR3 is TGTGCCAGCAGTGAAGCCGACTCCCTCGGATCCTACAATGAGCAGTTCTTC.

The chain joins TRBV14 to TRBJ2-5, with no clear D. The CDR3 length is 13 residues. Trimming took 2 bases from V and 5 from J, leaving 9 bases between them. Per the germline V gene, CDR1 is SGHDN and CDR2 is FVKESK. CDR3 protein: CASSQPPLETQYF. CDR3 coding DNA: TGTGCCAGCAGCCAACCCCCTCTCGAGACCCAGTACTTC.

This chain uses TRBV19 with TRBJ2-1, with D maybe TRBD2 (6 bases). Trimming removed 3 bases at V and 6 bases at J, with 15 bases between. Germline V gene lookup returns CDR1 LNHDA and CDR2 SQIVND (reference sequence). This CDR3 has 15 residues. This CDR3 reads CASSIGQVGGNEQFF. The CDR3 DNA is TGTGCCAGTAGTATCGGGCAGGTGGGGGGCAATGAGCAGTTCTTC.

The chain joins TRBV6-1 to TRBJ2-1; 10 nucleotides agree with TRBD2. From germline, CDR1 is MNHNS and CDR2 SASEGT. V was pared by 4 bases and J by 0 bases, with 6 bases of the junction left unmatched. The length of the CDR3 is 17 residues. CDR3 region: CASSALAGVDSYNEQFF. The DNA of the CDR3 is TGTGCCAGCAGTGCCCTAGCGGGAGTGGACTCCTACAATGAGCAGTTCTTC.

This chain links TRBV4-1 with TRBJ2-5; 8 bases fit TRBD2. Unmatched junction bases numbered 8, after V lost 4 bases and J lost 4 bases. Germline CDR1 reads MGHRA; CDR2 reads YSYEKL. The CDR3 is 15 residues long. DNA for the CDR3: TGCGCCAGCAGCCTTGGGTCGGGACTAGGAGAGACCCAGTACTTC. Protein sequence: CASSLGSGLGETQYF.

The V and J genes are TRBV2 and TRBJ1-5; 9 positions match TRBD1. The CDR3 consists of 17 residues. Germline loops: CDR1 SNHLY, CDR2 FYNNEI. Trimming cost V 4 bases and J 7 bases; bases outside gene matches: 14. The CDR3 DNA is TGTGCCAGCAGTGGTCTCGCGGGACAGGGAACACAACAGCCCCAGCATTTT. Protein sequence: CASSGLAGQGTQQPQHF.

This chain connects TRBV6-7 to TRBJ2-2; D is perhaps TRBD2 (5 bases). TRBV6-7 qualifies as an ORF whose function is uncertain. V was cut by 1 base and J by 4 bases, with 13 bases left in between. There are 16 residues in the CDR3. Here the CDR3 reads CASSYWRGPGTGELFF. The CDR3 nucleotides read TGTGCCAGCAGTTACTGGCGAGGGCCTGGCACCGGGGAGCTGTTTTTT.

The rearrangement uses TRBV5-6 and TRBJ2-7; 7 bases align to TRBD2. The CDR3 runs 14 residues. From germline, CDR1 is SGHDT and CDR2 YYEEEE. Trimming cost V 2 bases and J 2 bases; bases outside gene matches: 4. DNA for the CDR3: TGTGCCAGCAGCTTTCCTGCGGGAGCCTACGAGCAGTACTTC. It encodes CASSFPAGAYEQYF.

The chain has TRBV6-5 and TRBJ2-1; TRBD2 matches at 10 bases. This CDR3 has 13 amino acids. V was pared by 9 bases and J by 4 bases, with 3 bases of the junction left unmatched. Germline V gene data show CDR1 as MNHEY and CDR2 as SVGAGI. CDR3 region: CASGLAVYNEQFF. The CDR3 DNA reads TGTGCCAGTGGACTAGCGGTTTACAATGAGCAGTTCTTC.

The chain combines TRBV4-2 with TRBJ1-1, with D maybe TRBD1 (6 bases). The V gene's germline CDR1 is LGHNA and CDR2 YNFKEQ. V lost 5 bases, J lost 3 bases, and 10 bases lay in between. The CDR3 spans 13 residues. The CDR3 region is CASSTGSDTEAFF. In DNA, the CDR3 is TGTGCCAGCAGCACAGGGTCAGACACTGAAGCTTTCTTT.

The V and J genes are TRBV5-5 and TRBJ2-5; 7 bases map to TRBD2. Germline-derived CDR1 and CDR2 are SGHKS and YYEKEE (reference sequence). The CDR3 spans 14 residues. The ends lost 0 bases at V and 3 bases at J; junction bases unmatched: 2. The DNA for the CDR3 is TGTGCCAGCAGCTTGGGGGCGGGGGAAGAGACCCAGTACTTC. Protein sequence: CASSLGAGEETQYF.

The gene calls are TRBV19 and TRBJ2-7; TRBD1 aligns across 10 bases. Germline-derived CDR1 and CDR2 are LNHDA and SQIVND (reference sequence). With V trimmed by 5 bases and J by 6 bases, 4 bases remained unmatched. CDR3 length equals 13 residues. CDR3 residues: CASSFGTGVEQYF. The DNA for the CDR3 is TGTGCCAGTAGTTTCGGGACAGGGGTCGAGCAGTACTTC.

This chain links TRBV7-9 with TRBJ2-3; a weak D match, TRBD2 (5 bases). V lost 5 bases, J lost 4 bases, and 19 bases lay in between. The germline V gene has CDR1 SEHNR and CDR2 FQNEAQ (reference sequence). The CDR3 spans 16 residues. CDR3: CASSIRLYLSPDTQYF. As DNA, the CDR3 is TGTGCCAGCAGCATCCGACTATACCTAAGTCCAGATACGCAGTATTTT.

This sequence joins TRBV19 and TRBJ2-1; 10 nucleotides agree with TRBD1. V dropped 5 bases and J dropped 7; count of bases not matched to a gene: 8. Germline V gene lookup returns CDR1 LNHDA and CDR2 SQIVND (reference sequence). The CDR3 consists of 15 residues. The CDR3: CASSHGQGGVNEQFF. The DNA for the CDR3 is TGTGCCAGTAGTCACGGACAGGGGGGAGTAAATGAGCAGTTCTTC.

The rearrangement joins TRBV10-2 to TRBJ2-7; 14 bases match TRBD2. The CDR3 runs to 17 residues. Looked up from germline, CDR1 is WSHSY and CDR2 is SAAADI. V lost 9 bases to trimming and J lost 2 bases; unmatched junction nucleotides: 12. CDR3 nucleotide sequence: TGCGCCAGTTCGACTAGCGGGGGGGCCCTACAACCCTACGAGCAGTACTTC. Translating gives CASSTSGGALQPYEQYF.

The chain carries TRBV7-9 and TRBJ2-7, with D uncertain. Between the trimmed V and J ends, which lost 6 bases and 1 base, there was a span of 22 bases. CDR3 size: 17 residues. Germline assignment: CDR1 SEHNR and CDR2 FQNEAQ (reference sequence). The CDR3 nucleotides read TGTGCCAGCAGACCCACCGTGGGCAGGTCGTCGTCCTACGAGCAGTACTTC. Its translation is CASRPTVGRSSSYEQYF. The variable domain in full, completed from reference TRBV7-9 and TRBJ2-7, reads DTGVSQNPRHKITKRGQNVTFRCDPISEHNRLYWYRQTLGQGPEFLTYFQNEAQLEKSRLLSDRFSAERPKGSFSTLEIQRTEQGDSAMYLCASRPTVGRSSSYEQYFGPGTRLTVT.